The T cell receptor (beta chain) described here comes from a study of T cells after somatic rescue of genetic block. Clones were read by immunoSEQ multiplex PCR, and TCRdb kept only the in-frame ones, dropping some. The sample shows about 88,000 clones, more than 80% of them seen only once. The CDR3 is 13 amino acids. The germline gives CDR1 SGHRS, CDR2 YFSETQ. The germline V and J ends were trimmed by 3 bases and 3 bases, with 10 bases remaining between them. This clonotype was obtained from a woman younger than 30. Source material: peripheral blood mononuclear cells (PBMCs). The rearrangement links TRBV5-1 to TRBJ2-7; possible D gene TRBD2, 5 bases. CDR3 protein: CASSSGRSYEQYF. The DNA for the CDR3 is TGCGCCAGCAGCTCGGGGAGAAGCTACGAGCAGTACTTC.